This T cell receptor (beta chain) was recovered during a study of control samples from healthy donors and cancer patients. The repertoire was sequenced with immunoSEQ multiplex PCR; TCRdb's copy has only in-frame clones and lacks some. The data hold around 140,000 clones, with 80% to 95% observed a single time. This CDR3 spans 16 amino acids. With 1 base removed from V and 0 bases from J, the gap between germline ends came to 13 bases. The germline CDR1 and CDR2 sequences are SGHAT and FQNNGV. The TCR was taken from a middle-aged man in good health. The chain links TRBV11-2 to TRBJ2-7; D is perhaps TRBD2 (5 bases). Sequencing was done on a sample of blood. The CDR3 coding sequence is TGTGCCAGCAGCTTAGGAGCGGCGCTCTCCTCCTACGAGCAGTACTTC. Amino acids: CASSLGAALSSYEQYF.